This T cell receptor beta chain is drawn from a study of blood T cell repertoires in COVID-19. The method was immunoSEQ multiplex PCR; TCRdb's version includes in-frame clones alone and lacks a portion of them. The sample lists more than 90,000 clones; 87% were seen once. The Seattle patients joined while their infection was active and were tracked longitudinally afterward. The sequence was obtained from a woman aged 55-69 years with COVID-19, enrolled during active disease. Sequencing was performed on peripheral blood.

CDR3 DNA: TGTGCCAGCAGTTTCCGTGAAAAACTGTTTTTT. Residues: CASSFREKLFF. The chain combines TRBV12-3 or TRBV12-4 with TRBJ1-4, with unresolved D. V shed 3 bases and J shed 7 bases, with 3 bases lying between them. CDR3 size: 11 residues.